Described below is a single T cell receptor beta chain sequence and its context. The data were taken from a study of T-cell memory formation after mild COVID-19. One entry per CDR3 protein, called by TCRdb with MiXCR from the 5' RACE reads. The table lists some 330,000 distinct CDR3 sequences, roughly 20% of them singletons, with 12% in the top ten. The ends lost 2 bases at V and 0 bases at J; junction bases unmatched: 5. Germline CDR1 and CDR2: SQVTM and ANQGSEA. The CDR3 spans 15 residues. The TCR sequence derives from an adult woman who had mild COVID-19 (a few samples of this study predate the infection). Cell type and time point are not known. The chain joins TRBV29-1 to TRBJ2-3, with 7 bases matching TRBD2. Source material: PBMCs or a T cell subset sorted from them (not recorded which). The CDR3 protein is CSVEMSSGSTDTQYF. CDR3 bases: TGCAGCGTTGAAATGTCTAGCGGTAGCACAGATACGCAGTATTTT.